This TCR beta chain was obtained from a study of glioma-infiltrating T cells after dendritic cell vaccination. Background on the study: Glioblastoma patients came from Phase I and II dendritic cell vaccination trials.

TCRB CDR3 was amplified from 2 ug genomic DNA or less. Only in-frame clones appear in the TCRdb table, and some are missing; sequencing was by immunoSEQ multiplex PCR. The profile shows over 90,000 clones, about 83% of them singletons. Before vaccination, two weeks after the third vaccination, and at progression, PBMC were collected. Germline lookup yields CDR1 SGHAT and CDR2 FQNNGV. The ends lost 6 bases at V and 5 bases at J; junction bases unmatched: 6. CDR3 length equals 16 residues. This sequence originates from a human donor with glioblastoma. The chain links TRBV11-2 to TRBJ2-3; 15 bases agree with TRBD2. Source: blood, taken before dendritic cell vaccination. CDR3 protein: CASSSGLAGGQDTQYF. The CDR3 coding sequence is TGTGCCAGCAGTTCTGGACTAGCGGGGGGGCAAGATACGCAGTATTTT.